This T cell receptor beta chain comes out of a study of T-cell reconstitution after alpha-beta-depleted transplantation in children. Preparation of the TCRbeta library used unique molecular identifiers. TCRdb itself ran the PCR reads through MiXCR, one entry per CDR3 protein. There are fewer than 700,000 distinct CDR3 sequences in the sample; 23% occur only once, and roughly 15% lies in the top ten. V shed 3 bases and J shed 4 bases, with 16 bases lying between them. The CDR3 has 15 amino acids. V is TRBV12-3 or TRBV12-4 and J is TRBJ2-7; the D gene is possibly TRBD2 (7 bases). This specimen consisted of PBMCs, mostly from graft donor cells, obtained 360 days after TCRalphabeta/CD19-depleted stem cell transplant. The TCR sequence derives from a boy under two years old who had a stem cell transplant for acute myeloid leukemia, so the T cells may come from the graft donor. The CDR3 sequence: CASSLKAGAPYEQYF. CDR3 DNA sequence: TGTGCCAGCAGTTTGAAGGCGGGGGCGCCTTACGAGCAGTACTTC.